This T cell receptor (beta chain) was observed in a study of tumor-infiltrating lymphocytes in primary liver carcinoma. Study summary: The yield of productive TCRbeta reads per sample was roughly 3.5 to 7.13 million and was similar across tissue types. Whole-study findings and limits: A significantly higher top-250-clone fraction was found in tumors than in blood (p = 0.039).

The approximately 17-32 mg bulk tissue piece was not sorted before simultaneous RNA and DNA extraction. Every patient in the cohort had a primary liver carcinoma. That carcinoma was treated by surgical resection. As to this clonotype: What it binds is unknown. One end of the junction does not line up with germline, which may come from a read error.

CDR3 length: 13 residues. In germline, CDR1 is WSHSY, CDR2 SAAADI. TCR beta cDNA came from approximately 490 ng total RNA, primed with a constant-region primer. Each TCR beta library was derived from three nested multiplex PCR rounds that employed slightly modified ARM-PCR. A C-beta reverse primer and TRBV1-TRBV30 forward primers served in each of the first two PCR rounds, at about 10 cycles apiece. TCRdb itself ran the multiplex PCR reads through MiXCR, one entry per CDR3 protein. The sample contains 55,000 to 65,000 distinct CDR3 sequences, about two thirds of which appear only once. Input material: liver tumor tissue from sampling region 2. As for subset: tumor region T2, inferior pole. The chain joins TRBV10-2 to TRBJ1-4, with 7 bases identical to TRBD1. This receptor was identified in a man between 40 and 49 years old with primary liver carcinoma and hepatitis B virus infection. The CDR3 DNA reads as TGTGCCAGCTCGACAGGGTGGGAGGAAAAACTGTTATTT. Residues: CASSTGWEEKLLF.